One sample yielded the 20 T cell receptor beta chains listed below, sequenced in a study of blood T cell repertoires in COVID-19 (dated by TCRdb to about 2020). The library was produced with the immunoSEQ multiplex PCR assay. TCRdb re-hosts the immuneACCESS table, in-frame sequences only. Its copies lack some clones; in the studies checked, an unresolved V gene accounts for under half of them, and the cause for the rest is not known. The sample has 200,000 to 250,000 clones on record, under 90% of them singletons. About 8.3% of the sample comes from the top ten. The sequenced sample was peripheral blood. The receptors here all came from a woman of 80 years or more with COVID-19, enrolled during active disease.

V and J are TRBV18 and TRBJ2-7; TRBD1 agrees at 9 bases. The germline CDR1 and CDR2 sequences are KGHSH and LQKENI. This CDR3 region has 14 residues. V was clipped by 4 bases and J by 7 bases; unmatched bases: 8. As DNA, the CDR3 is TGTGCCAGCTCACTGGGACAGGGAGGAATAGAGCAGTACTTC. Its protein product is CASSLGQGGIEQYF.

This rearrangement joins TRBV10-3 to TRBJ1-2; D unclear. The CDR3 is 18 amino acids. The germline V gene has CDR1 ENHRY and CDR2 SYGVKD. The V end was cut by 3 bases, the J end by 3 bases, with 23 bases between. CDR3 sequence (DNA): TGTGCCATCAGTGATCTTAATCTAGCCCAGACCGAGGACTATGGCTACACCTTC. It encodes CAISDLNLAQTEDYGYTF.

CDR3 DNA: TGCGCCAGCAGCTCGGGAGGGAGCGGGGGGAGAGAGACCCAGTACTTC. Translated, it gives CASSSGGSGGRETQYF. The chain is built from TRBV5-1 and TRBJ2-5, with 9 bases fitting TRBD2. The CDR3 is made up of 16 amino acids. V lost 3 bases to trimming and J lost 4 bases; unmatched junction nucleotides: 10. Germline V gene lookup returns CDR1 SGHRS and CDR2 YFSETQ.

V usage is TRBV6-5 and J usage is TRBJ1-2; no reliable D call. Trimming pared 6 bases from V and 0 bases from J, leaving 11 bases between. CDR3 length: 14 amino acids. CDR1 is MNHEY and CDR2 is SVGAGI in the germline V gene. The CDR3 region is CASRNSNPNYGYTF. The CDR3 bases are TGTGCCAGCAGAAACAGCAACCCTAACTATGGCTACACCTTC.

This chain connects TRBV5-6 to TRBJ2-5, with D unresolved. The CDR3 covers 15 residues. The germline V gene has CDR1 SGHDT and CDR2 YYEEEE. With 4 bases removed from V and 0 bases from J, the gap between germline ends came to 13 bases. The CDR3 nucleotides read TGTGCCAGCAGCACCCAGCCGAGGTACCAAGAGACCCAGTACTTC. It encodes CASSTQPRYQETQYF.

CDR3: CAINQFGEQFF. The CDR3 nucleotides are TGTGCCATCAACCAATTCGGTGAGCAGTTCTTC. V and J are TRBV10-3 and TRBJ2-1; unclear D gene. V was trimmed by 7 bases and J by 9 bases, leaving 10 bases between them. CDR3 length equals 11 residues. Germline assignment: CDR1 ENHRY and CDR2 SYGVKD.

The gene calls are TRBV2 and TRBJ2-2; 10 bases map to TRBD1. In germline, CDR1 is SNHLY, CDR2 FYNNEI. J lost 5 bases, V lost 9 bases, and 6 bases had no gene match. This CDR3 comprises 14 residues. CDR3 nucleotide sequence: TGTGCCAGTGGGATGGGACAGGGGACCGGGGAGCTGTTTTTT. Translated: CASGMGQGTGELFF.

The chain is built from TRBV28 and TRBJ2-7; tentatively, D is TRBD2 (6 bases). The CDR3 totals 15 residues. Trimming removed 6 bases from V and 4 bases from J, with 19 bases in between. From germline, CDR1 is MDHEN and CDR2 SYDVKM. CDR3 in DNA: TGTGCCAGCAGCACAAGCGGGTCCATACCTTACGAGCAGTACTTC. Protein sequence: CASSTSGSIPYEQYF.

This clone was observed a handful of times. The chain recombines TRBV19 with TRBJ2-7; D is undetermined. The V gene lost 9 bases and the J gene lost 2 bases, with 14 bases spanning the gap. CDR1 and CDR2 from the germline V gene are LNHDA and SQIVND (reference sequence). This CDR3 has 13 amino acids. The DNA for the CDR3 is TGTGCCAGATCCCCGAGGCAGACCTACGAGCAGTACTTC. Translation gives CARSPRQTYEQYF. The variable domain in full, with the rest retrieved from reference TRBV19 and TRBJ2-7, is DGGITQSPKYLFRKEGQNVTLSCEQNLNHDAMYWYRQDPGQGLRLIYYSQIVNDFQKGDIAEGYSVSREKKESFPLTVTSAQKNPTAFYLCARSPRQTYEQYFGPGTRLTVT.

The genes are TRBV18 and TRBJ1-1; D not resolved. The germline V gene has CDR1 KGHSH and CDR2 LQKENI. CDR3 size: 14 residues. The V and J ends lost 3 bases and 1 base respectively, with 9 bases between them. The CDR3 sequence is CASSPNSGNTEAFF. The CDR3 DNA follows: TGTGCCAGCTCACCGAACTCAGGGAACACTGAAGCTTTCTTT.

V and J are TRBV18 and TRBJ2-4; maybe TRBD1 (5 bases). Germline lookup yields CDR1 KGHSH and CDR2 LQKENI. The CDR3 has 15 amino acids. V was cut by 0 bases and J by 3 bases, with 9 bases left in between. Here the CDR3 DNA reads TGTGCCAGCTCACCACCGATCCAGGGCAAAAACATTCAGTACTTC. It translates to CASSPPIQGKNIQYF.

The CDR3 DNA reads TGTGCCAGCAGCTTGGGCAGGAACTCTGGAAACACCATATATTTT. It encodes CASSLGRNSGNTIYF. This chain uses TRBV5-5 with TRBJ1-3; the D is unclear. Germline V gene data show CDR1 as SGHKS and CDR2 as YYEKEE (reference sequence). This CDR3 is 15 amino acids long. Deletions cut 0 bases from V and 0 bases from J, with 7 bases between.

The CDR3 nucleotides read TGTGCCAGCCGGCAGGCTAGCGCGGGCGAGCAGTACTTC. This sequence encodes CASRQASAGEQYF. The rearrangement joins TRBV6-1 to TRBJ2-7; TRBD2 might be the D (6 bases). Germline CDR1 is MNHNS and CDR2 is SASEGT. The ends were cut back, 8 bases at V and 6 bases at J, with 17 bases in the middle. The CDR3 covers 13 residues.

The chain recombines TRBV5-1 with TRBJ2-3, with D maybe TRBD2 (6 bases). CDR3 length: 16 residues. V was cut by 4 bases and J by 2 bases, with 17 bases left in between. Looked up from germline, CDR1 is SGHRS and CDR2 is YFSETQ. CDR3 residues: CASSLYGGATTDTQYF. For the CDR3, the DNA is TGCGCCAGCAGCCTCTACGGGGGTGCTACCACAGATACGCAGTATTTT.

The chain recombines TRBV21-1 with TRBJ1-1; the table's D call, TRBD1, was not checked against the DNA. TRBV21-1 is given as a pseudogene. The CDR3 runs to 13 residues. This CDR3 reads CASIPLTGTTILF. The CDR3 DNA is TGTGCCAGCATCCCATTAACCGGGACAACGATTCTCTTT.

This clone was counted once. This chain links TRBV7-9 with TRBJ1-1; TRBD1 might be the D (6 bases). V lost 5 bases and J lost 1, with 11 bases in between. This CDR3 comprises 14 residues. Germline CDR1 reads SEHNR; CDR2 reads FQNEAQ (reference sequence). The CDR3 sequence: CASSIGTPNTEAFF. The CDR3 DNA follows: TGTGCCAGCAGCATAGGGACACCGAACACTGAAGCTTTCTTT.

This chain connects TRBV6-5 to TRBJ1-6; 7 bases are a match to TRBD1. This CDR3 is 16 amino acids long. CDR1 and CDR2 from the germline V gene are MNHEY and SVGAGI. V trimming: 2 bases; J trimming: 14 bases; junction bases outside the gene matches: 15. The CDR3: CASSYEGGAIWGSLHF. The CDR3 DNA is TGTGCCAGCAGTTACGAAGGGGGCGCGATCTGGGGGTCCCTCCACTTT.

V and J are TRBV6-6 and TRBJ1-2; 7 bases align to TRBD1. CDR1 is MNHNY and CDR2 is SVGAGI in the germline V gene (reference sequence). The CDR3 is made up of 16 amino acids. The ends lost 5 bases at V and 7 bases at J; junction bases unmatched: 16. The CDR3 DNA sequence: TGTGCCAGCAGTCACGGACAGGAAAGTAGTGCGCGTGGCTACACCTTC. It specifies CASSHGQESSARGYTF.

This CDR3 reads CASSPEPTSGGYTDTQYF. CDR3 in DNA: TGTGCCAGCTCACCAGAGCCGACTAGCGGGGGGTACACAGATACGCAGTATTTT. The rearrangement links TRBV18 to TRBJ2-3; 13 bases align to TRBD2. The CDR3 consists of 18 residues. Germline V gene lookup returns CDR1 KGHSH and CDR2 LQKENI. V lost 2 bases to trimming and J lost 2 bases; unmatched junction nucleotides: 7.

The V gene is TRBV5-5, the J gene TRBJ2-5; possibly TRBD2 for D (5 bases). CDR1 SGHKS and CDR2 YYEKEE come from the germline V gene (reference sequence). The CDR3 is 15 amino acids. Trimming pared 1 base from V and 2 bases from J, leaving 12 bases between. CDR3 sequence (DNA): TGTGCCAGCAGCTTGTCTCGGGGTGAGCAAGAGACCCAGTACTTC. Its translation is CASSLSRGEQETQYF.